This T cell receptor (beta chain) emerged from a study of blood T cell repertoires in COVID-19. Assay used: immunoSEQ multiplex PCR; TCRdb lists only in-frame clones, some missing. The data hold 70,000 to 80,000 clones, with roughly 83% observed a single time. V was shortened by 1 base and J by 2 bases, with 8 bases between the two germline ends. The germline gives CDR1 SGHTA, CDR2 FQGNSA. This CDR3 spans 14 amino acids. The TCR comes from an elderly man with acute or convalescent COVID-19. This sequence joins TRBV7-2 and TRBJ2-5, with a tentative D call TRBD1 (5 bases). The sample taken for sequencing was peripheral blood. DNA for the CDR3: TGTGCCAGCAGCTTAGGGGCAGGGCAAGAGACCCAGTACTTC. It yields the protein CASSLGAGQETQYF.